Listed below are T cell receptor beta chains from one sample, sequenced in a study of T-cell reconstitution after alpha-beta-depleted transplantation in children. TCRdb fed the PCR reads into MiXCR, producing one record per CDR3 protein. Of 150,000 to 200,000 distinct CDR3 sequences detected, about 6.4% appear once; the ten largest clones hold around 2.7%. Sequenced material: PBMCs from the stem cell graft donor, taken from the stem cell graft. These TCRs come from a human donor who donated a stem cell graft to a child with Wiskott-Aldrich syndrome. CDR3s include the opening cysteine and the closing phenylalanine or tryptophan. The order of the fields is CDR3 protein, CDR3 DNA, J gene, D gene, clone size, V gene. The D gene is left open where the match is weak. Clone size is shown for a subset of rows, as once, few, many or a class of expanded clone.

CDR3 protein: CASSLGRQGNSPLHF
CDR3 DNA: TGTGCCAGCAGCTTAGGGCGACAGGGTAATTCACCCCTCCACTTT
J gene: TRBJ1-6
D gene: TRBD1
clone size: -
V gene: TRBV7-9

CDR3 protein: CSGGQGGEKLFF
CDR3 DNA: TGCAGCGGCGGACAGGGCGGTGAAAAACTGTTTTTT
J gene: TRBJ1-4
D gene: TRBD1
clone size: -
V gene: TRBV29-1

CDR3 protein: CASSYKRAGGFQDEQFF
CDR3 DNA: TGTGCCAGCAGTTACAAAAGAGCGGGAGGATTTCAAGATGAGCAGTTCTTC
J gene: TRBJ2-1
D gene: TRBD2
clone size: many
V gene: TRBV6-5

CDR3 protein: CASSSRGAGFPTHSGNTIYF
CDR3 DNA: TGTGCCAGCAGCTCGCGAGGGGCAGGGTTCCCCACCCACTCTGGAAACACCATATATTTT
J gene: TRBJ1-3
D gene: -
clone size: few
V gene: TRBV7-8

CDR3 protein: CASSARYRSSYEQYF
CDR3 DNA: TGTGCCAGCAGCGCAAGATACCGGAGCTCCTACGAGCAGTACTTC
J gene: TRBJ2-7
D gene: -
clone size: -
V gene: TRBV3-1

CDR3 protein: CASSAQGNNQPQHF
CDR3 DNA: TGTGCCAGCAGCGCACAGGGTAACAATCAGCCCCAGCATTTT
J gene: TRBJ1-5
D gene: -
clone size: few
V gene: TRBV7-2

CDR3 protein: CASSSPTGMEETQYF
CDR3 DNA: TGTGCCAGCAGTTCCCCGACAGGGATGGAAGAGACCCAGTACTTC
J gene: TRBJ2-5
D gene: TRBD1
clone size: many
V gene: TRBV6-5

CDR3 protein: CASSPNSPEELFF
CDR3 DNA: TGTGCCAGCAGCCCCAACAGCCCCGAGGAGCTGTTTTTT
J gene: TRBJ2-2
D gene: -
clone size: -
V gene: TRBV11-3

CDR3 protein: CASSSPVMNTEAFF
CDR3 DNA: TGTGCCAGCAGTAGCCCCGTTATGAACACTGAAGCTTTCTTT
J gene: TRBJ1-1
D gene: -
clone size: many
V gene: TRBV12-3/TRBV12-4

CDR3 protein: CASSGGTRGETQYF
CDR3 DNA: TGTGCCAGCAGCGGGGGGACTAGGGGTGAGACCCAGTACTTC
J gene: TRBJ2-5
D gene: TRBD2
clone size: many
V gene: TRBV7-2

CDR3 protein: CASTLEEGRKFF
CDR3 DNA: TGTGCCAGCACCCTTGAGGAGGGAAGGAAGTTCTTC
J gene: TRBJ2-1
D gene: -
clone size: -
V gene: TRBV7-8

CDR3 protein: CSARDPRTGVTEAFF
CDR3 DNA: TGCAGTGCTAGGGATCCTAGGACAGGGGTCACTGAAGCTTTCTTT
J gene: TRBJ1-1
D gene: TRBD1
clone size: many
V gene: TRBV20-1

CDR3 protein: CSARSINEQFF
CDR3 DNA: TGCAGTGCTAGGTCCATCAATGAGCAGTTCTTC
J gene: TRBJ2-1
D gene: -
clone size: few
V gene: TRBV20-1

CDR3 protein: CASSAPARGDTQYF
CDR3 DNA: TGTGCCAGCAGCGCTCCGGCTAGAGGAGATACGCAGTATTTT
J gene: TRBJ2-3
D gene: -
clone size: -
V gene: TRBV7-6

CDR3 protein: CASSLVGGPPYEQYF
CDR3 DNA: TGCGCCAGCAGCTTGGTTGGAGGGCCCCCCTACGAGCAGTACTTC
J gene: TRBJ2-7
D gene: -
clone size: -
V gene: TRBV5-1

CDR3 protein: CASSWDRGGGYTF
CDR3 DNA: TGTGCCAGCAGCTGGGACAGGGGAGGTGGCTACACCTTC
J gene: TRBJ1-2
D gene: TRBD1
clone size: many
V gene: TRBV5-6

CDR3 protein: CASTLLVTDTQYF
CDR3 DNA: TGTGCCAGCACCCTGTTGGTTACAGATACGCAGTATTTT
J gene: TRBJ2-3
D gene: -
clone size: many
V gene: TRBV12-3/TRBV12-4

CDR3 protein: CASGQLQETQYF
CDR3 DNA: TGTGCCAGTGGACAGCTTCAAGAGACCCAGTACTTC
J gene: TRBJ2-5
D gene: -
clone size: many
V gene: TRBV6-2/TRBV6-3

CDR3 protein: CASSYGTGGSDSPLHF
CDR3 DNA: TGTGCCAGCAGTTACGGGACAGGGGGAAGTGATTCACCCCTCCACTTT
J gene: TRBJ1-6
D gene: TRBD1
clone size: many
V gene: TRBV6-5

CDR3 protein: CASSHLEGGYEQYF
CDR3 DNA: TGTGCCAGCAGCCACCTCGAAGGGGGCTACGAGCAGTACTTC
J gene: TRBJ2-7
D gene: -
clone size: many
V gene: TRBV11-3

CDR3 protein: CSVAGTASTDTQYF
CDR3 DNA: TGCAGCGTTGCTGGGACAGCTAGCACAGATACGCAGTATTTT
J gene: TRBJ2-3
D gene: TRBD1
clone size: many
V gene: TRBV29-1

CDR3 protein: CASSDGQLNNEQFF
CDR3 DNA: TGCGCCAGCAGTGACGGACAGCTTAACAATGAGCAGTTCTTC
J gene: TRBJ2-1
D gene: -
clone size: many
V gene: TRBV5-1

CDR3 protein: CASNSKFGRDTGELFF
CDR3 DNA: TGTGCCAGTAATTCAAAGTTCGGACGGGACACCGGGGAGCTGTTTTTT
J gene: TRBJ2-2
D gene: -
clone size: -
V gene: TRBV19

CDR3 protein: CSAGGAGMNTEAFF
CDR3 DNA: TGCAGCGCCGGGGGGGCAGGGATGAACACTGAAGCTTTCTTT
J gene: TRBJ1-1
D gene: -
clone size: many
V gene: TRBV29-1

CDR3 protein: CASSLTPTSTDTQYF
CDR3 DNA: TGTGCCAGCAGCTTGACACCGACTAGCACAGATACGCAGTATTTT
J gene: TRBJ2-3
D gene: -
clone size: many
V gene: TRBV12-3/TRBV12-4

CDR3 protein: CASSADRGHEQYF
CDR3 DNA: TGTGCCAGCAGTGCCGACAGGGGCCACGAGCAGTACTTC
J gene: TRBJ2-7
D gene: TRBD1
clone size: many
V gene: TRBV6-4